The 30 T cell receptor beta chains below all came from one sample that was sequenced in a study of blood T cell repertoires in COVID-19. Produced via immunoSEQ multiplex PCR; TCRdb's table is partial and in-frame only. The profile shows 80,000 or so clones, about 89% of them singletons. Specimen: peripheral blood. The receptors here all came from a woman aged 55-69 years with acute or convalescent COVID-19.

V and J are TRBV6-2 or TRBV6-3 and TRBJ1-5; tentatively, D is TRBD1 (6 bases). CDR1 is MNHEY, CDR2 SVGEGT, per germline. The CDR3 runs to 13 residues. Trimming shortened V by 6 bases and J by 6 bases, and 12 bases separated the two germline ends. The CDR3: CASSGQLGQPQHF. The CDR3 nucleotides are TGTGCCAGCAGCGGACAGCTGGGTCAGCCCCAGCATTTT.

This clone has only one observation. This sequence joins TRBV5-1 and TRBJ2-2; D is perhaps TRBD2 (6 bases). Trimming took 2 bases from V and 6 from J, leaving 17 bases between them. CDR1 is SGHRS, CDR2 YFSETQ, per germline. The CDR3 loop spans 16 amino acids. The CDR3 DNA follows: TGCGCCAGCAGCTTTTCGGCGGCAGGAGGGGCCGGGGAGCTGTTTTTT. Encoded protein: CASSFSAAGGAGELFF.

This clone has more than one count but fewer than ten. This chain uses TRBV6-2 or TRBV6-3 with TRBJ2-5, with TRBD2 identical over 10 bases. The length of the CDR3 is 17 residues. Losses at the gene ends were 2 bases for V and 1 base for J; bases not matched to a gene: 7. Germline CDR1 MNHEY, CDR2 SVGEGT. CDR3 in DNA: TGTGCCAGCAGTTACGGCGTAGCGGGAGGACTCCAAGAGACCCAGTACTTC. This encodes CASSYGVAGGLQETQYF.

The chain joins TRBV6-6 to TRBJ1-5, with D uncertain. The V and J ends lost 7 bases and 4 bases respectively, with 8 bases between them. The CDR3 runs 12 residues. From germline, CDR1 is MNHNY and CDR2 SVGAGI (reference sequence). In DNA form, the CDR3 reads TGTGCCAGCACCGAAGCTAATCAGCCCCAGCATTTT. Translated: CASTEANQPQHF.

The J gene is TRBJ2-1, the V gene TRBV5-1, with D possibly TRBD2 on 5 matching bases. Trimming took off 6 bases at V and 5 bases at J, with 12 bases between the two ends. The CDR3 is 13 residues long. Germline assignment: CDR1 SGHRS and CDR2 YFSETQ. CDR3 sequence: CASNEAENNEQFF. The CDR3 region has the DNA TGCGCCAGCAACGAAGCGGAGAACAATGAGCAGTTCTTC. The full variable domain, in which reference TRBV5-1 and TRBJ2-1 provide the parts outside the CDR3, is KAGVTQTPRYLIKTRGQQVTLSCSPISGHRSVSWYQQTPGQGLQFLFEYFSETQRNKGNFPGRFSGRQFSNSRSEMNVSTLELGDSALYLCASNEAENNEQFFGPGTRLTVL.

The CDR3 spells CASSPTSGGKQETQYF. CDR3 bases: TGTGCCAGCTCACCAACCTCGGGGGGCAAACAAGAGACCCAGTACTTC. The chain is built from TRBV18 and TRBJ2-5; perhaps TRBD2 as D (7 bases). This CDR3 spans 16 amino acids. Trimming cost V 2 bases and J 2 bases, with 15 bases left between them. Germline V lookup: CDR1 KGHSH, CDR2 LQKENI.

The chain combines TRBV7-2 with TRBJ1-1; D possibly corresponds to TRBD1 (6 bases). Germline V gene lookup returns CDR1 SGHTA and CDR2 FQGNSA. The germline V and J ends were trimmed by 5 bases and 4 bases, with 17 bases remaining between them. The CDR3 is 15 amino acids. CDR3 amino acids: CASSPAGARFTEAFF. The CDR3 DNA reads TGTGCCAGCAGCCCGGCGGGGGCACGATTCACTGAAGCTTTCTTT.

The chain couples TRBV6-6 to TRBJ1-2; the D is unclear. CDR1 is MNHNY, CDR2 SVGAGI, per germline (reference sequence). Deletions cut 7 bases from V and 6 bases from J, with 18 bases between. This CDR3 has 14 residues. The CDR3 coding sequence is TGTGCCAGCACTTTACGCCCACCATCGGATGGCTACACCTTC. Amino acids: CASTLRPPSDGYTF.

The genes are TRBV3-1 (or the pseudogene TRBV3-2) and TRBJ1-2; perhaps TRBD1 as D (6 bases). This CDR3 region has 15 residues. Germline-derived CDR1 and CDR2 are LGHDT and YNNKEL (reference sequence). V lost 2 bases and J 5 bases, leaving 15 bases between the germline ends. The CDR3 DNA sequence: TGTGCCAGCAGCCAAAACCCGGACAGCGGATATGGCTACACCTTC. It is translated as CASSQNPDSGYGYTF.

The chain carries TRBV20-1 and TRBJ2-1; 7 bases line up with TRBD2. There are 14 residues in the CDR3. Trimming cost V 3 bases and J 3 bases; bases outside gene matches: 5. Germline assignment: CDR1 DFQATT and CDR2 SNEGSKA (reference sequence). The CDR3 sequence: CSASAGEVYNEQFF. CDR3 DNA: TGCAGTGCTAGTGCGGGAGAGGTCTACAATGAGCAGTTCTTC.

There are a few counts of this clone. The gene calls are TRBV2 and TRBJ1-5, with 7 bases aligning to TRBD1. V was clipped by 2 bases and J by 4 bases; unmatched bases: 8. Germline V CDR1 and CDR2: SNHLY, FYNNEI. The CDR3 spans 16 residues. The CDR3 loop reads CASSETSGQINQPQHF. CDR3 in DNA: TGTGCCAGCAGTGAAACCTCGGGACAGATAAATCAGCCCCAGCATTTT.

This CDR3 is CASSVGQGADYGYTF. The CDR3 bases are TGTGCCAGCAGCGTAGGTCAGGGGGCGGACTATGGCTACACCTTC. The genes are TRBV9 and TRBJ1-2; TRBD1 aligns across 8 bases. The junction had 4 bases not matched to a gene; V was cut back by 0 bases and J by 3 bases. The germline CDR1 and CDR2 sequences are SGDLS and YYNGEE. CDR3 length equals 15 residues.

This chain connects TRBV19 to TRBJ1-2; the match to TRBD1 covers 8 bases. CDR3 length equals 14 residues. Per the germline V gene, CDR1 is LNHDA and CDR2 is SQIVND (reference sequence). The V segment lost 1 base and the J segment 6 bases; nucleotides outside the gene matches: 4. CDR3 nucleotides: TGTGCCAGTAGTATAGGGGGCAGGGGGCATGGCTACACCTTC. It codes for CASSIGGRGHGYTF.

This chain joins TRBV24-1 and TRBJ2-1, with TRBD1 identical over 10 bases. V lost 9 bases and J lost 7; bases outside the gene matches: 14. CDR3 length equals 16 residues. The germline CDR1 and CDR2 sequences are KGHDR and SFDVKD. CDR3 residues: CATGAVERQGANEQFF. CDR3 nucleotide sequence: TGTGCCACCGGGGCCGTAGAACGACAGGGGGCGAATGAGCAGTTCTTC.

V usage is TRBV4-1 and J usage is TRBJ2-1; D is perhaps TRBD2 (5 bases). Germline V gene sequence: CDR1 MGHRA, CDR2 YSYEKL. The V end lost 6 bases, the J end lost 6 bases, and 18 bases lay between the germline ends. The CDR3 runs to 15 residues. The CDR3 DNA is TGCGCCAGCAGTCCCACCGGGATCTCTACCAATGAGCAGTTCTTC. This gives the protein CASSPTGISTNEQFF.

The chain has TRBV19 and TRBJ1-2, with D unresolved. The CDR3 extends over 14 amino acids. Trimming cost V 1 base and J 6 bases, with 12 bases left between them. Germline V lookup: CDR1 LNHDA, CDR2 SQIVND (reference sequence). The CDR3 DNA is TGTGCCAGTAGTATAGGAGGAAATATTCATGGCTACACCTTC. Translated, it gives CASSIGGNIHGYTF. The full variable domain, completed using reference TRBV19 and TRBJ1-2, is DGGITQSPKYLFRKEGQNVTLSCEQNLNHDAMYWYRQDPGQGLRLIYYSQIVNDFQKGDIAEGYSVSREKKESFPLTVTSAQKNPTAFYLCASSIGGNIHGYTFGSGTRLTVV.

This clone was recorded once. V gene TRBV7-9 combines with J gene TRBJ1-2, with D possibly TRBD1 on 6 matching bases. The CDR3 extends over 14 amino acids. V gave up 6 bases and J gave up 6 bases, with 17 bases separating them. Germline-derived CDR1 and CDR2 are SEHNR and FQNEAQ (reference sequence). The CDR3 is CASRATGSRDGYTF. CDR3 DNA: TGTGCCAGCAGGGCCACAGGGTCTCGTGATGGCTACACCTTC.

V and J are TRBV19 and TRBJ1-1; 9 bases fit TRBD1. V lost 6 bases and J lost 11; bases outside the gene matches: 13. The CDR3 extends over 14 amino acids. In germline, CDR1 is LNHDA, CDR2 SQIVND (reference sequence). The CDR3 region is CASSRRDRDRTAFF. For the CDR3, the DNA is TGTGCCAGTAGCCGGCGGGACAGGGACAGGACGGCTTTCTTT.

Of note for this clone: Relative to the germline gene, one junction end is altered; a read error may explain this. The chain uses TRBV7-3 and TRBJ2-2, with TRBD2 as a possible D gene (5 bases). Germline V gives CDR1 SGHTA, CDR2 FQGTGA. The CDR3 is 12 residues long. The CDR3 protein is CASSSVSGELLF. CDR3 sequence (DNA): TGTGCCAGCAGCTCGGTCTCCGGGGAGCTGCTTTTT.

The chain combines TRBV30 with TRBJ1-5; TRBD1 aligns across 9 bases. Trimming removed 2 bases from V and 7 bases from J; junction bases left unmatched: 12. The CDR3 runs 16 residues. The germline gives CDR1 GTSNPN, CDR2 SVGIG (reference sequence). The CDR3 DNA follows: TGTGCCTGGAGTCCGCCCCGACAGGGGGTGGGACAGCCCCAGCATTTT. Protein product: CAWSPPRQGVGQPQHF.

The J gene is TRBJ2-2, the V gene TRBV28; tentative D call: TRBD1 (6 bases). In germline, CDR1 is MDHEN, CDR2 SYDVKM. The germline V and J ends were trimmed by 9 bases and 6 bases, with 17 bases remaining between them. The CDR3 is made up of 14 amino acids. CDR3 nucleotide sequence: TGTGCCAGTTATGAGACAGGTTCTCCCGGGGAGCTGTTTTTT. Translating it yields CASYETGSPGELFF. Full variable domain (rest looked up from reference TRBV28 and TRBJ2-2): DVKVTQSSRYLVKRTGEKVFLECVQDMDHENMFWYRQDPGLGLRLIYFSYDVKMKEKGDIPEGYSVSREKKERFSLILESASTNQTSMYLCASYETGSPGELFFGEGSRLTVL.

This rearrangement joins TRBV28 to TRBJ1-5; TRBD1 might be the D (5 bases). Germline values: CDR1 MDHEN, CDR2 SYDVKM. V was trimmed by 6 bases and J by 7 bases, leaving 13 bases between them. The CDR3 loop spans 13 amino acids. The CDR3 region is CASSREGNQPQHF. In nucleotides, the CDR3 is TGTGCCAGCAGCAGGGAGGGTAACCAGCCCCAGCATTTT.

There are a few counts of this clone. The rearrangement joins TRBV19 to TRBJ2-1; 11 nucleotides agree with TRBD2. The CDR3 has 15 amino acids. The V segment lost 8 bases and the J segment 8 bases; nucleotides outside the gene matches: 11. Per germline, CDR1 LNHDA and CDR2 SQIVND (reference sequence). CDR3 residues: CASRSSGRMGDEQFF. The CDR3 DNA sequence: TGTGCCAGTCGGTCTAGCGGGAGGATGGGCGATGAGCAGTTCTTC.

The chain joins TRBV10-3 to TRBJ1-4; 9 nucleotides agree with TRBD1. The CDR3 spans 14 residues. The V segment lost 4 bases and the J segment 7 bases; nucleotides outside the gene matches: 4. Germline CDR1 ENHRY, CDR2 SYGVKD. The CDR3 region is CAISAGTGSEKLFF. The DNA for the CDR3 is TGTGCCATCAGTGCCGGGACAGGGAGTGAAAAACTGTTTTTT.

The J gene is TRBJ2-1, the V gene TRBV6-5; a possible D gene is TRBD1 (6 bases). Trimming shortened V by 0 bases and J by 9 bases, and 12 bases separated the two germline ends. Germline lookup yields CDR1 MNHEY and CDR2 SVGAGI. CDR3 length: 14 residues. The CDR3, as DNA: TGTGCCAGCAGTTACTCGAACAGGGTGGGTGAGCAGTTCTTC. Translation: CASSYSNRVGEQFF.

The J gene is TRBJ1-1, the V gene TRBV18, with 8 bases fitting TRBD1. The germline V gene encodes CDR1 KGHSH and CDR2 LQKENI. The CDR3 has 15 amino acids. V lost 3 bases to trimming and J lost 5 bases; unmatched junction nucleotides: 8. The CDR3 region has the DNA TGTGCCAGCTCACCTTCCGGACAGGGCATTACTGAAGCTTTCTTT. Amino acids: CASSPSGQGITEAFF. Complete variable domain (other parts from reference TRBV18 and TRBJ1-1): NAGVMQNPRHLVRRRGQEARLRCSPMKGHSHVYWYRQLPEEGLKFMVYLQKENIIDESGMPKERFSAEFPKEGPSILRIQQVVRGDSAAYFCASSPSGQGITEAFFGQGTRLTVV.

The chain carries TRBV19 and TRBJ1-1; D uncertain. Trimming removed 5 bases from V and 4 bases from J, with 14 bases in between. The CDR3 extends over 14 amino acids. The V gene's germline CDR1 is LNHDA and CDR2 SQIVND (reference sequence). CDR3 nucleotide sequence: TGTGCCAGTAGTCCGGGAAGTCGTAGCACTGAAGCTTTCTTT. This sequence encodes CASSPGSRSTEAFF.

A word on this clone: Other DNA sequences within the sample encode an identical CDR3. The rearrangement uses TRBV18 and TRBJ2-7; 7 bases align to TRBD2. The length of the CDR3 is 13 residues. From germline, CDR1 is KGHSH and CDR2 LQKENI. V lost 0 bases, J lost 5 bases, and 1 base stayed unmatched. CDR3 nucleotides: TGTGCCAGCTCACCACCGGGAGGGAACGAGCAGTACTTC. As protein: CASSPPGGNEQYF.

V and J are TRBV29-1 and TRBJ1-1, with 10 nucleotides matching TRBD1. V dropped 6 bases and J dropped 5; count of bases not matched to a gene: 6. Germline lookup yields CDR1 SQVTM and CDR2 ANQGSEA. This CDR3 is 13 amino acids long. The CDR3 DNA is TGCAGCGTAGTTGGACAGGGGGAAACTGAAGCTTTCTTT. Its translation is CSVVGQGETEAFF.

This clone was observed a handful of times. CDR3 DNA: TGTGCCAGCCAGAAGACAGCGAACACTGAAGCTTTCTTT. It codes for CASQKTANTEAFF. The V call is TRBV5-8, the J call TRBJ1-1; D is perhaps TRBD1 (5 bases). V lost 7 bases, J lost 1 base, and 11 bases lay in between. The CDR3 length is 13 residues. Germline CDR1 reads SGHTS; CDR2 reads YDEGEE.